What follows describes a single T cell receptor (beta chain). In germline, CDR1 is MNHNS, CDR2 SASEGT. V was trimmed by 1 base and J by 4 bases, leaving 5 bases between them. The length of the CDR3 is 13 residues. The data are from a study of blood T cell repertoires in COVID-19. On the study more broadly: The cDNA or gDNA used as material had been derived from T cells, B-cell-depleted T cells, or PBMCs.

Donors were grouped by their self-reported clinical history. Study processing details: Estimated nucleated cell counts came from reference gene primer amplification. This table comes from immunoSEQ multiplex PCR, and its TCRdb copy is limited to in-frame clones, with some not included. The V and J calls and clone size were taken over from that table, and D and trimming were inferred from the DNA. The sample lists hundreds of thousands of clones, 80% to 90% occurring once. The chain carries TRBV6-1 and TRBJ1-5, with unresolved D. This TCR derives from a man aged 30 to 39 who had recovered from COVID-19. Sequencing was performed on PBMCs or T cells enriched from blood (not recorded which). This CDR3 reads CASSEGPNQPQHF. CDR3 nucleotide sequence: TGTGCCAGCAGTGAAGGGCCAAATCAGCCCCAGCATTTT.